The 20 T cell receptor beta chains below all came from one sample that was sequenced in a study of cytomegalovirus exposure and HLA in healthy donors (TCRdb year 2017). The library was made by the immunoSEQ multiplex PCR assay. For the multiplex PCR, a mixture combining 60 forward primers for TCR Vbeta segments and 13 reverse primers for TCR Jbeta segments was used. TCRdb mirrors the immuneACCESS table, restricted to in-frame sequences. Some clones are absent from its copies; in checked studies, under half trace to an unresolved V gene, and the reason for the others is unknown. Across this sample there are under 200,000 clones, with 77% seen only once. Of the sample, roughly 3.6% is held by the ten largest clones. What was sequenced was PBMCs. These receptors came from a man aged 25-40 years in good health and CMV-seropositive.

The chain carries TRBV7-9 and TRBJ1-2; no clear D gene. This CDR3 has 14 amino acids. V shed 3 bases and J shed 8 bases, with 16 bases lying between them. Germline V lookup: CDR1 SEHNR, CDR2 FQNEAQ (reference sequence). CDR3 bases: TGTGCCAGCAGCTTTCCGCGGGAAAATGGAGGCTACACCTTC. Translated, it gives CASSFPRENGGYTF.

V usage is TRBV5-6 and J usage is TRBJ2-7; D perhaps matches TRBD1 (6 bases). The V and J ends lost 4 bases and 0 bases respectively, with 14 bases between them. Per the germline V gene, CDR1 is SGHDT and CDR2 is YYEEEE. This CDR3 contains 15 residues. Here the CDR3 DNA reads TGTGCCAGCAGCCCCGGAAGGGGGACCTCCTACGAGCAGTACTTC. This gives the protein CASSPGRGTSYEQYF.

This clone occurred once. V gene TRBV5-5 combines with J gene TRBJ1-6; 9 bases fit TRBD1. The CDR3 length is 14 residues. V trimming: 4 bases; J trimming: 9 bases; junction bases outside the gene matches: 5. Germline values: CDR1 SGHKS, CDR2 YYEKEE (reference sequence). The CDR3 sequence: CASSIGTGTSPLHF. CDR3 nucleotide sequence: TGTGCCAGCAGCATCGGGACAGGGACTTCACCCCTCCACTTT.

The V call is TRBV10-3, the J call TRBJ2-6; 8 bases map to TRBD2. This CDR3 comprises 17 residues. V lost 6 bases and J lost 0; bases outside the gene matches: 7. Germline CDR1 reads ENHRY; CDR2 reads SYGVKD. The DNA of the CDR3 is TGTGCCATCAGGGGGGGCGGGGGGTTCTCTGGGGCCAACGTCCTGACTTTC. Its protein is CAIRGGGGFSGANVLTF.

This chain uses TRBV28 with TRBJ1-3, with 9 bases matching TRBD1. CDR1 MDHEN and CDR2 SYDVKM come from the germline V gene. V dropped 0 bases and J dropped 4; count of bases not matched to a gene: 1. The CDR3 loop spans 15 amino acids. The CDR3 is CASSLWGTGGNTIYF. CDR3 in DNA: TGTGCCAGCAGTTTATGGGGGACAGGGGGAAACACCATATATTTT. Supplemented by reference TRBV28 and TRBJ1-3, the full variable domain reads DVKVTQSSRYLVKRTGEKVFLECVQDMDHENMFWYRQDPGLGLRLIYFSYDVKMKEKGDIPEGYSVSREKKERFSLILESASTNQTSMYLCASSLWGTGGNTIYFGEGSWLTVV.

The CDR3 loop reads CASSLGGGLETQYF. CDR3 bases: TGTGCCAGCAGCTTAGGGGGGGGCCTGGAGACCCAGTACTTC. The chain joins TRBV7-3 to TRBJ2-5, with D tentatively TRBD2 (7 bases). The CDR3 spans 14 residues. The V gene lost 2 bases and the J gene lost 5 bases, with 12 bases spanning the gap. Looked up from germline, CDR1 is SGHTA and CDR2 is FQGTGA.

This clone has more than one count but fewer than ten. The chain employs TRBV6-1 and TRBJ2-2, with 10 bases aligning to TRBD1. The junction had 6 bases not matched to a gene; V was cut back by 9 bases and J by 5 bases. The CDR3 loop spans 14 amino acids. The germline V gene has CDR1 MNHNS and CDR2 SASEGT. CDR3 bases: TGTGCCAGTACCGCGGGACAGGGGACCGGGGAGCTGTTTTTT. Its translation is CASTAGQGTGELFF.

The chain's CDR3 is CASSEQGQGTAEQYF. The CDR3 DNA follows: TGTGCCAGCAGTGAACAGGGACAGGGGACGGCCGAGCAGTACTTC. The chain combines TRBV2 with TRBJ2-7; 10 nucleotides line up with TRBD1. Germline lookup yields CDR1 SNHLY and CDR2 FYNNEI. The junction had 7 bases not matched to a gene; V was cut back by 2 bases and J by 6 bases. This CDR3 comprises 15 residues. The full variable domain, its missing parts supplied by reference TRBV2 and TRBJ2-7, is EPEVTQTPSHQVTQMGQEVILRCVPISNHLYFYWYRQILGQKVEFLVSFYNNEISEKSEIFDDQFSVERPDGSNFTLKIRSTKLEDSAMYFCASSEQGQGTAEQYFGPGTRLTVT.

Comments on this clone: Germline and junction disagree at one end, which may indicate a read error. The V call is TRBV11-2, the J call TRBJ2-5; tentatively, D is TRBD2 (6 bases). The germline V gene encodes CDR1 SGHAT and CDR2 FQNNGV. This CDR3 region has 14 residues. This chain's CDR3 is CASSAGPLREAQYF. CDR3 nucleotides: TGTGCCAGCAGCGCGGGACCATTAAGAGAGGCCCAGTACTTC.

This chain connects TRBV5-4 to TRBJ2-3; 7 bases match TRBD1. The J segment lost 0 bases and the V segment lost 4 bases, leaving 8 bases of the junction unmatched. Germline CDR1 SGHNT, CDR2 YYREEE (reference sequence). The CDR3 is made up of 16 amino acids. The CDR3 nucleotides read TGTGCCAGCAGCGCCCCCCAGGGGGTCAGCACAGATACGCAGTATTTT. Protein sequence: CASSAPQGVSTDTQYF.

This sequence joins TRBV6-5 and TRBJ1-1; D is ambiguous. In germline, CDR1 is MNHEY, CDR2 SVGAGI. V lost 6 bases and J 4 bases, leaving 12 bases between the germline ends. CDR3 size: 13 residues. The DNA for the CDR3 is TGTGCCAGCAGCCCCGTAGGGAGCACTGAAGCTTTCTTT. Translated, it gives CASSPVGSTEAFF.

The CDR3 loop reads CASSPTGVWNTEAFF. CDR3 nucleotides: TGCGCCAGCAGCCCAACCGGGGTATGGAACACTGAAGCTTTCTTT. J is TRBJ1-1 and V is TRBV5-1; D gene ambiguous. This CDR3 has 15 residues. Germline-derived CDR1 and CDR2 are SGHRS and YFSETQ. V dropped 4 bases and J dropped 1 base, with 14 bases sitting between them.

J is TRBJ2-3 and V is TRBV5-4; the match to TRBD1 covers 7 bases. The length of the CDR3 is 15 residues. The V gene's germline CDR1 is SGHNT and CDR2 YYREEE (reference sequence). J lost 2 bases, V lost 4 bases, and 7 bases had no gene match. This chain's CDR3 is CASSTPGTDTDTQYF. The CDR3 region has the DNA TGTGCCAGCAGCACCCCCGGGACAGACACAGATACGCAGTATTTT. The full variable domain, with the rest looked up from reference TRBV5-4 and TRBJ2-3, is ETGVTQSPTHLIKTRGQQVTLRCSSQSGHNTVSWYQQALGQGPQFIFQYYREEENGRGNFPPRFSGLQFPNYSSELNVNALELDDSALYLCASSTPGTDTDTQYFGPGTRLTVL.

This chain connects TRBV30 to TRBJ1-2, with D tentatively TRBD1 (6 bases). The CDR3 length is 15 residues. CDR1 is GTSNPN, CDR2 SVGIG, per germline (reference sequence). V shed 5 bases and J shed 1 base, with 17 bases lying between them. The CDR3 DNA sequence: TGTGCCTGGGCCCCGTTGGGACACCTTAACTATGGCTACACCTTC. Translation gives CAWAPLGHLNYGYTF.

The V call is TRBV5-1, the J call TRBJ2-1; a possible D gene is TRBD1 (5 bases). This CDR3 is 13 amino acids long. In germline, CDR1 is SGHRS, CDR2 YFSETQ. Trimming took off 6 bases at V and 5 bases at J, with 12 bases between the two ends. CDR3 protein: CASTIQGDNEQFF. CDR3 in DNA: TGCGCCAGCACCATCCAGGGCGACAATGAGCAGTTCTTC.

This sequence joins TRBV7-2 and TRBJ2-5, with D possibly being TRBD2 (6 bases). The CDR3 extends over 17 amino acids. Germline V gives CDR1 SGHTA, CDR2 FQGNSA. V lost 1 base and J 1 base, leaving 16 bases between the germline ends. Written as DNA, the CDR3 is TGTGCCAGCAGCTTAGGGTTGATCGCGGGGACCCAAGAGACCCAGTACTTC. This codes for CASSLGLIAGTQETQYF.

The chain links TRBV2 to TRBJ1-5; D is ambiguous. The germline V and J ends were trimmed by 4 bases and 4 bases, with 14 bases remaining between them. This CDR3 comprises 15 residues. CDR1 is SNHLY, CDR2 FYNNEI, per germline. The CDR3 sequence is CASSVGTAGNQPQHF. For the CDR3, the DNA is TGTGCCAGCAGTGTCGGAACAGCGGGGAATCAGCCCCAGCATTTT.

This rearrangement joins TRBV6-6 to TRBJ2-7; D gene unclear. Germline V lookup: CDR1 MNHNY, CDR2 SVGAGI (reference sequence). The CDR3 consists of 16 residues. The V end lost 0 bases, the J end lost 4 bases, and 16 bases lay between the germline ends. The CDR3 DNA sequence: TGTGCCAGCAGTTACTCGACCTCGGTGGCGACTTACGAGCAGTACTTC. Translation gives CASSYSTSVATYEQYF.

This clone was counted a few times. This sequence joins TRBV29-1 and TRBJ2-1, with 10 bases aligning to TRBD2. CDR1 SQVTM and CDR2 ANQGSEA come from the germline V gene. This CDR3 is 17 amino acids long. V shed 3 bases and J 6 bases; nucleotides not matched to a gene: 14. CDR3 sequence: CSVESGGAFFEFNEQFF. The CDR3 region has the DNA TGCAGCGTTGAGAGCGGGGGGGCCTTTTTCGAGTTCAATGAGCAGTTCTTC.

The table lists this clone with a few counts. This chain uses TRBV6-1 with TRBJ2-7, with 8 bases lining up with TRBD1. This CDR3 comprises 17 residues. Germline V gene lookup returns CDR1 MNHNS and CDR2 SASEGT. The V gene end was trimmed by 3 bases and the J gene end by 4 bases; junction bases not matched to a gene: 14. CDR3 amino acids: CASSEQPQGALGYEQYF. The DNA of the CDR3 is TGTGCCAGCAGTGAGCAACCCCAGGGGGCCCTAGGGTACGAGCAGTACTTC.